A single sample is the source of the 4 T cell receptor beta chains below, sequenced in a study of regulatory T cells in long-lasting Graves disease. Time point defined: newly diagnosed GD, antithyroid drugs for less than 3 months. Extracted RNA from PBMCs served as the source of the TCR library. Investigators prepared the TCR beta libraries by applying iRepertoire HTBI primers and Arm-PCR of CDR3 regions. A single record per CDR3 protein comes from TCRdb applying MiXCR to the multiplex PCR reads. The repertoire holds 450,000 to 500,000 distinct CDR3 sequences, with about 16% as singletons. This sample also appeared in a second study, on T cells in Graves' hyperthyroidism and ophthalmopathy.

The sequenced sample was peripheral blood mononuclear cells (PBMCs), obtained at new diagnosis, from a patient treated with antithyroid drugs. The receptors come from a man in his forties with Graves disease.

Many counts were recorded for this clonotype. V and J are TRBV7-2 and TRBJ2-7; D ambiguous. V was trimmed by 5 bases and J by 7 bases, leaving 15 bases between them. The CDR3 has 13 amino acids. Germline V gives CDR1 SGHTA, CDR2 FQGNSA. The CDR3 DNA sequence: TGTGCCAGCAGCCGCAGGAACGTTTGGGAGCAGTACTTC. Amino acids: CASSRRNVWEQYF.

In this sample, this clonotype turned up many times. The chain has TRBV19 and TRBJ2-2, with D unresolved. Trimming removed 3 bases from V and 5 bases from J, with 4 bases in between. Germline V lookup: CDR1 LNHDA, CDR2 SQIVND (reference sequence). The CDR3 extends over 12 amino acids. The CDR3 sequence: CASSMITGELFF. DNA of the CDR3: TGTGCCAGTAGTATGATTACCGGGGAGCTGTTTTTT.

This clonotype was observed at least ten times. This rearrangement joins TRBV20-1 to TRBJ2-1, with TRBD1 as a possible D gene (8 bases). V lost 6 bases, J lost 3 bases, and 15 bases lay in between. CDR1 is DFQATT and CDR2 is SNEGSKA in the germline V gene (reference sequence). CDR3 length equals 14 residues. The CDR3 protein is CSARQGTNYNEQFF. CDR3 nucleotide sequence: TGCAGTGCCAGACAGGGGACTAACTACAATGAGCAGTTCTTC.

The chain carries TRBV7-3 and TRBJ2-6, with 10 bases identical to TRBD1. Germline assignment: CDR1 SGHTA and CDR2 FQGTGA. Losses at the gene ends were 5 bases for V and 2 bases for J; bases not matched to a gene: 9. The CDR3 is made up of 18 amino acids. As DNA, the CDR3 is TGTGCCAGCAGCCTCCGGACAGGGGGTGGACCTGGGGCCAACGTCCTGACTTTC. This gives the protein CASSLRTGGGPGANVLTF.